This TCR beta chain appears in the sequencing data of a study of blood T cell repertoires in COVID-19. For the study at large: COVID-19 samples collected from the United States, Italy and Spain covered acute and convalescent phases. The analysed material was cDNA or gDNA that came from T cells, B-cell-depleted T cells, or PBMCs.

Per the study methods: Nucleated cell counts were estimated from reference gene primer amplification. Profiled with immunoSEQ multiplex PCR; TCRdb holds only in-frame clones, not every one. Clone size and the V and J calls come from that table; the DNA yielded D and trimming. The table records about 120,000 clones, under 85% of them present only once. The CDR3 is 14 residues long. Per germline, CDR1 MDHEN and CDR2 SYDVKM. The V gene end was trimmed by 2 bases and the J gene end by 8 bases; junction bases not matched to a gene: 8. This clone has a single count. The material sequenced was peripheral blood. The TCR was taken from a man between 60 and 75 years old with acute or convalescent COVID-19. The chain employs TRBV28 and TRBJ1-1; 7 nucleotides match TRBD1. CDR3 protein: CASSLGTVLLEAFF. In DNA form, the CDR3 reads TGTGCCAGCAGTTTAGGGACAGTACTCCTCGAAGCTTTCTTT.